The rows below give T cell receptor beta chains drawn from one sample of a study of beta chain features in type 1 diabetes. Generated by immunoSEQ multiplex PCR, the TCRdb table keeps only in-frame clones and is missing some. The sample yields roughly 160,000 clones, almost 8% seen once. Sequencing was done on a sample of central memory CD4+ T cells from blood. These receptors all come from a man aged 18 to 29 with type 1 diabetes. Both conserved end residues are part of each CDR3. Fields, in order: clone size, J gene, D gene, V gene, CDR3 DNA, CDR3 protein. A D gene is named only where the DNA matches it firmly. Clone size is stated in some rows and not others, as once, few, many or a class when expanded.

>.|TRBJ2-6|.|TRBV30
TGTGCCTGGAAGACAGGTAGCTCTGGGGCCAACGTCCTGACTTTC
CAWKTGSSGANVLTF
>few|TRBJ2-3|TRBD2|TRBV13
TGTGCCAGCAGCTTAGCCGGGGGGGATACGCAGTATTTT
CASSLAGGDTQYF
>many|TRBJ1-2|TRBD1|TRBV28
TGTGCCAGCAGGCCACAGGGGAACTATGGCTACACCTTC
CASRPQGNYGYTF
>few|TRBJ1-5|.|TRBV6-6
TGTGCCAGCATACGCGACGGGGGCAATCAGCCCCAGCATTTT
CASIRDGGNQPQHF
>.|TRBJ2-2|TRBD2|TRBV18
TGTGCCAGTAGTTCTCTAGCGGCGAACACCGGGGAGCTGTTTTTT
CASSSLAANTGELFF
>.|TRBJ1-4|.|TRBV2
TGTGCCAGCAGTCCTCGCGGGGACGCGGAAAAACTGTTTTTT
CASSPRGDAEKLFF
>.|TRBJ2-3|.|TRBV11-2
TGTGCCAGCAGCCCGGGACAAAGCACAGATACGCAGTATTTT
CASSPGQSTDTQYF
>.|TRBJ2-5|TRBD1|TRBV6-1
TGCGCCAGCAGTGAGTCGAGGGGACAGTCACAAGAGACCCAGTACTTC
CASSESRGQSQETQYF
>.|TRBJ1-3|TRBD1|TRBV23-1
TGCGCCAGCAGTATCCGAGGGGGCAGGTCTGGAAACACCATATATTTT
CASSIRGGRSGNTIYF
>.|TRBJ2-1|TRBD2|TRBV29-1
TGCAGCGCCCCGTATGGGGGGAGGGATGAGCAGTTCTTC
CSAPYGGRDEQFF
>.|TRBJ2-7|TRBD1|TRBV4-3
TGCGCCAGCAGTCAACCCGGGACAGGGGTCCACGAGCAGTACTTC
CASSQPGTGVHEQYF
>.|TRBJ2-5|.|TRBV6-5
TGTGCCAGCAGTATGAACCTCGGGACCCAGTACTTC
CASSMNLGTQYF
>few|TRBJ2-7|TRBD2|TRBV2
TGTGCCAGCAGTTGGGGGACTAGCGGTGGCTACGAGCAGTACTTC
CASSWGTSGGYEQYF
>.|TRBJ2-1|.|TRBV6-5
TGTGCCAGCTTCCGGACTGGTTCAAATGAGCAGTTCTTC
CASFRTGSNEQFF
>.|TRBJ1-1|.|TRBV5-1
TGCGCCAGCAGTGTAGGGTCGGAGGTTGAAGCTTTCTTT
CASSVGSEVEAFF
>few|TRBJ2-7|TRBD1|TRBV7-2
TGTGCCAGCAGCTCCTACAGGGGGCTAAAAGAGCAGTACTTC
CASSSYRGLKEQYF
>.|TRBJ1-1|TRBD1|TRBV30
TGTGCCTGGAGTAATAGCAGGAACAGGGGGGTACAGAACACTGAAGCTTTCTTT
CAWSNSRNRGVQNTEAFF
>many|TRBJ2-7|.|TRBV7-2
TGTGCCAGCAGCTCCGCCGGTGGAAGGGGAACCTACGAGCAGTACTTC
CASSSAGGRGTYEQYF
>.|TRBJ2-3|.|TRBV7-2
TGTGCCAGCAGCTTGGGGGGTCGGGGTGGGGCAGATACGCAGTATTTT
CASSLGGRGGADTQYF
>.|TRBJ2-1|.|TRBV5-6
TGTGCCAGCAGCCTGGGGACTTTTTACAATGAGCAGTTCTTC
CASSLGTFYNEQFF
>few|TRBJ2-1|.|TRBV18
TGTGCCAGCTCACCACCGGGCCGCGGGAAGGGCTACAATGAGCAGTTCTTC
CASSPPGRGKGYNEQFF
>many|TRBJ2-5|.|TRBV23-1
TGCGCCAGCAGTCAAAGGGACATTCAAGAGACCCAGTACTTC
CASSQRDIQETQYF
>many|TRBJ2-7|.|TRBV29-1
TGCAGCGTTGACTTTTGGGGGCGGGACGAGCAGTACTTC
CSVDFWGRDEQYF
>few|TRBJ2-1|.|TRBV14
TGTGCCAGCAGCCAGAACAGCTACAATGAGCAGTTCTTC
CASSQNSYNEQFF
>.|TRBJ1-1|.|TRBV28
TGTGCCAGCAGCCTGGACACCCCTGGGTTGACTGAAGCTTTCTTT
CASSLDTPGLTEAFF
>.|TRBJ2-7|TRBD2|TRBV6-5
TGTGCCAGCAGACCCGGACTAGCGGGGGCCTACGAGCAGTACTTC
CASRPGLAGAYEQYF
>.|TRBJ2-1|TRBD1|TRBV28
TGTGCCAGCAGTTTCGGGGGACAGGCCTACAATGAGCAGTTCTTC
CASSFGGQAYNEQFF
>few|TRBJ2-3|.|TRBV5-1
TGCGCCAGCAGCTTTAGTTGGACACGCACAGATACGCAGTATTTT
CASSFSWTRTDTQYF
>many|TRBJ2-1|TRBD2|TRBV19
TGTGCCAGTAGTACCCGGACTAGCGGGAGGCTCAAGGAGCAGTTCTTC
CASSTRTSGRLKEQFF
>.|TRBJ2-2|.|TRBV29-1
TGCAGCGTTTCAGGGGCGGCCTTCACCGGGGAGCTGTTTTTT
CSVSGAAFTGELFF
>.|TRBJ1-4|TRBD1|TRBV28
TGTGCCAGCAGTGATATGACAGGGCAAAATGAAAAACTGTTTTTT
CASSDMTGQNEKLFF
>.|TRBJ1-5|.|TRBV27
TGTGCCAGCAGTTTACAGGGAGGGGGTCAGCCCCAGCATTTT
CASSLQGGGQPQHF
>.|TRBJ2-3|TRBD1|TRBV4-2
TGTGCCAGCAGCCTAAGAGTCGGACAGGGTAGAGCAGATACGCAGTATTTT
CASSLRVGQGRADTQYF
>.|TRBJ2-1|.|TRBV19
TGTGCCAGTAGGGTATACGGGACTCGCGCCAATGAGCAGTTCTTC
CASRVYGTRANEQFF
>few|TRBJ2-1|TRBD2|TRBV12-5
TGTGCTAGTGGTACTCGCGGGAGTTCGGACTACAATGAGCAGTTCTTC
CASGTRGSSDYNEQFF
>.|TRBJ2-1|TRBD2|TRBV7-9
TGTGCCAGCAGCCCTCGTAGCGGGGATAGAAGTAATGAGCAGTTCTTC
CASSPRSGDRSNEQFF
>.|TRBJ2-7|TRBD2|TRBV28
TGTGCCAGCAGTGCCCCGGGACTAGCAGGCGAGCAGTACTTC
CASSAPGLAGEQYF
>few|TRBJ2-5|TRBD2|TRBV18
TGTGCCAGCTCTACTAGCGGGGAACAAGAGACCCAGTACTTC
CASSTSGEQETQYF
>few|TRBJ2-2|.|TRBV15
TGTGCCACCAGCAGAGACGGGAACACCGGGGAGCTGTTTTTT
CATSRDGNTGELFF
>few|TRBJ2-3|TRBD2|TRBV7-2
TGTGCCAGCAGCTTGCGGGGACTAGCGGGGGTAACAGATACGCAGTATTTT
CASSLRGLAGVTDTQYF
>.|TRBJ1-2|.|TRBV5-1
TGCGCCAGCAGCTTGACCGCGGCAGACTATGGCTACACCTTC
CASSLTAADYGYTF
>few|TRBJ2-5|TRBD1|TRBV23-1
TGCGCCAGCAGCCAAGACAGGGAAGAGACCCAGTACTTC
CASSQDREETQYF
>.|TRBJ2-2|.|TRBV6-5
TGTGCCAGCAGTTACCTTGGACATTCGAACACCGGGGAGCTGTTTTTT
CASSYLGHSNTGELFF
>.|TRBJ1-2|.|TRBV19
TGTGCCAGTAGTATAGAGGGCGTTAACTATGGCTACACCTTC
CASSIEGVNYGYTF
>.|TRBJ2-7|.|TRBV7-2
TGTGCCAGCAGCCGTTCTATGGGGGGCGAGCAGTACTTC
CASSRSMGGEQYF
>.|TRBJ2-5|.|TRBV7-6
TGTGCCAGCAGCCCACTGCGGCTAGGAGAGACCCAGTACTTC
CASSPLRLGETQYF
>few|TRBJ2-2|TRBD2|TRBV30
TGTGCCTGGGGGGGGGACCACCGAGAGTTTTTT
CAWGGDHREFF
>.|TRBJ2-5|TRBD2|TRBV4-2
TGTGCCAGCAGCCCCGAGAGACCGGGAGGGCTTAAGACCCAGTACTTC
CASSPERPGGLKTQYF
>.|TRBJ1-1|TRBD1|TRBV5-4
TGTGCCAGCAGACGGGGACAGGGGAGGACTGAAGCTTTCTTT
CASRRGQGRTEAFF
>.|TRBJ2-7|TRBD2|TRBV10-3
TGTGCCATCAGTATACAACTAGCGGGAGGGCCCCACGAGCAGTACTTC
CAISIQLAGGPHEQYF
>.|TRBJ2-2|TRBD1|TRBV28
TGTGCCAGCAGTTTATCCGGACAGGGGGCAGGGATGAACACCGGGGAGCTGTTTTTT
CASSLSGQGAGMNTGELFF
>.|TRBJ2-1|TRBD2|TRBV29-1
TGCAGCGTTAAACGCCTGACGGGGGCTAGCGGGGGGGCCGTGTCCTACAATGAGCAGTTCTTC
CSVKRLTGASGGAVSYNEQFF
>few|TRBJ2-7|.|TRBV28
TGTGCCAGCAGGAGGTATAGTCCCCCCGAGCAGTACTTC
CASRRYSPPEQYF